This entry lists 24 T cell receptor beta chains sequenced from one sample in a study of CD8 T cells in ankylosing spondylitis. TCRdb used MiXCR to reprocess the 5' RACE reads, holding one entry per CDR3 protein. The sample has fewer than 250,000 distinct CDR3 sequences, roughly a tenth seen once. The sample taken for sequencing was blood, either unsorted or a sorted T cell fraction (not recorded which). The origin of the receptors is a male donor with ankylosing spondylitis or in good health (not recorded which).

The chain has TRBV11-3 and TRBJ2-2; D perhaps matches TRBD2 (7 bases). The CDR3 loop spans 14 amino acids. Germline V gives CDR1 SGHNT, CDR2 YENEEA. The V and J ends lost 5 bases and 4 bases respectively, with 11 bases between them. Here the CDR3 reads CASSARGATGELFF. CDR3 DNA sequence: TGTGCCAGCAGCGCTCGGGGGGCCACCGGGGAGCTGTTTTTT.

This clonotype occurred once. A much larger clone sits a single nucleotide away, making a read error possible. The chain uses TRBV5-1 and TRBJ1-1, with a weak D call TRBD1 (6 bases). From germline, CDR1 is SGHRS and CDR2 YFSETQ. The CDR3 totals 14 residues. CDR3 loop: CANSRFPGDTEAFF. Here the CDR3 DNA reads TGCGCCAACAGCCGATTTCCAGGGGATACTGAAGCTTTCTTT.

At least ten counts were recorded for this clonotype. The chain recombines TRBV7-9 with TRBJ1-5; no clear D gene. Trimming pared 3 bases from V and 0 bases from J, leaving 12 bases between. Germline CDR1 reads SEHNR; CDR2 reads FQNEAQ (reference sequence). This CDR3 has 16 amino acids. The chain's CDR3 is CASSLSGDYSNQPQHF. The CDR3 bases are TGTGCCAGCAGCTTGTCCGGTGATTATAGCAATCAGCCCCAGCATTTT.

The chain recombines TRBV28 with TRBJ1-5, with D possibly matching TRBD1 (6 bases). Trimming removed 3 bases from V and 4 bases from J, with 16 bases in between. In germline, CDR1 is MDHEN, CDR2 SYDVKM. CDR3 length: 16 residues. The CDR3 is CASSLSIGRGNQPQHF. The CDR3 DNA is TGTGCCAGCAGTTTGTCGATTGGTAGGGGGAATCAGCCCCAGCATTTT.

This clonotype was seen at least ten times. This sequence joins TRBV12-3 or TRBV12-4 and TRBJ2-3; TRBD2 matches at 9 bases. Losses at the gene ends were 5 bases for V and 3 bases for J; bases not matched to a gene: 3. The CDR3 sequence is 14 residues long. The chain's CDR3 is CASSRSGRTDTQYF. The CDR3, as DNA: TGTGCCAGCAGTCGTAGCGGGAGAACAGATACGCAGTATTTT.

This rearrangement joins TRBV29-1 to TRBJ2-1, with no clear D. Trimming cost V 1 base and J 0 bases, with 1 base left between them. Germline loops: CDR1 SQVTM, CDR2 ANQGSEA. This CDR3 contains 12 residues. The CDR3 loop is CSVEVSYNEQFF. In DNA form, the CDR3 reads TGCAGCGTTGAAGTCTCCTACAATGAGCAGTTCTTC.

This clonotype turned up a few times. The chain employs TRBV11-2 and TRBJ2-3; the match to TRBD1 covers 8 bases. Germline trimming cut 1 base from V and 5 bases from J; bases unmatched to any gene: 5. The CDR3 extends over 15 amino acids. The germline gives CDR1 SGHAT, CDR2 FQNNGV. CDR3 sequence: CASSLALQGGDTQYF. The DNA for the CDR3 is TGTGCCAGCAGCTTAGCTTTACAGGGGGGAGATACGCAGTATTTT.

The chain carries TRBV30 and TRBJ2-1; 8 bases map to TRBD2. Looked up from germline, CDR1 is GTSNPN and CDR2 is SVGIG (reference sequence). Trimming cost V 7 bases and J 7 bases; bases outside gene matches: 9. The CDR3 runs 13 residues. The CDR3 is CASWGTSGNEQFF. The CDR3 nucleotides read TGTGCCTCCTGGGGGACTAGTGGGAATGAGCAGTTCTTC.

The rearrangement links TRBV20-1 to TRBJ2-7; 9 nucleotides line up with TRBD2. The V gene's germline CDR1 is DFQATT and CDR2 SNEGSKA (reference sequence). The CDR3 has 16 residues. V dropped 0 bases and J dropped 3; count of bases not matched to a gene: 9. The CDR3 reads CSARDGGLAGLYEQYF. CDR3 DNA: TGCAGTGCTAGAGATGGGGGGCTAGCGGGACTCTACGAGCAGTACTTC.

V usage is TRBV11-2 and J usage is TRBJ2-3; 9 bases are a match to TRBD2. Germline V gives CDR1 SGHAT, CDR2 FQNNGV. CDR3 size: 17 residues. V was pared by 0 bases and J by 2 bases, with 6 bases of the junction left unmatched. The DNA of the CDR3 is TGTGCCAGCAGCTTAGAAGCGCGGGGGGGTTTCACAGATACGCAGTATTTT. Translating gives CASSLEARGGFTDTQYF.

This clonotype appeared a few times. The rearrangement uses TRBV2 and TRBJ1-1, with unresolved D. The CDR3 runs to 12 residues. Deletions cut 6 bases from V and 2 bases from J, with 7 bases between. Germline assignment: CDR1 SNHLY and CDR2 FYNNEI. The chain's CDR3 is CASSSANTEAFF. CDR3 in DNA: TGTGCCAGCAGCTCAGCTAACACTGAAGCTTTCTTT.

This clonotype was observed many times. The chain links TRBV30 to TRBJ2-7, with D hard to call. The CDR3 length is 12 residues. Deletions cut 2 bases from V and 2 bases from J, with 7 bases between. Germline CDR1 is GTSNPN and CDR2 is SVGIG (reference sequence). The DNA of the CDR3 is TGTGCCTGGAGTCCGGGCCCCTACGAGCAGTACTTC. As protein: CAWSPGPYEQYF.

In this sample, this clonotype turned up many times. Here the CDR3 DNA reads TGCAGTGCTAGCCAACAGGGGGCTGGAGGCTACACCTTC. Its translation: CSASQQGAGGYTF. This chain connects TRBV20-1 to TRBJ1-2, with 9 bases matching TRBD1. CDR3 length: 13 residues. Germline V gives CDR1 DFQATT, CDR2 SNEGSKA (reference sequence). Germline trimming cut 3 bases from V and 8 bases from J; bases unmatched to any gene: 7.

Regarding this clonotype: Sequence at one end of the junction differs from germline and may be a read error. The chain combines TRBV20-1 with TRBJ2-2; 11 nucleotides line up with TRBD2. This CDR3 contains 17 residues. Looked up from germline, CDR1 is DFQATT and CDR2 is SNEGSKA (reference sequence). The CDR3 bases are TGCTGTGCTCGAGGTGTTAGCGGGGGGGCGAACACCGGGGAGCTGTTTTTT. This encodes CCARGVSGGANTGELFF.

This chain joins TRBV20-1 and TRBJ1-5; 7 positions match TRBD1. Germline values: CDR1 DFQATT, CDR2 SNEGSKA (reference sequence). The CDR3 sequence is 13 residues long. The junction had 3 bases not matched to a gene; V was cut back by 0 bases and J by 7 bases. CDR3 sequence (DNA): TGCAGTGCTAGAGAGCAGGGGGGCCAGCCCCAGCATTTT. Its protein is CSAREQGGQPQHF.

This chain uses TRBV7-9 with TRBJ1-6; 8 nucleotides align to TRBD1. CDR3 length: 15 amino acids. V lost 5 bases, J lost 6 bases, and 6 bases stayed unmatched. In germline, CDR1 is SEHNR, CDR2 FQNEAQ (reference sequence). In DNA form, the CDR3 reads TGTGCCAGCAGCACCCGACAGGGGCCTAATTCACCCCTCCACTTT. Amino acid sequence: CASSTRQGPNSPLHF.

This clonotype was found many times. This chain connects TRBV6-1 to TRBJ2-3; D might be TRBD2 (6 bases). From germline, CDR1 is MNHNS and CDR2 SASEGT. The V gene lost 6 bases and the J gene lost 2 bases, with 27 bases spanning the gap. The CDR3 is 19 amino acids. The chain's CDR3 is CASRHGTLRGWADTDTQYF. DNA for the CDR3: TGTGCCAGCAGACACGGGACCCTTCGGGGGTGGGCAGACACAGATACGCAGTATTTT.

This clonotype was seen many times. The chain recombines TRBV29-1 with TRBJ2-7, with 9 bases aligning to TRBD2. Germline trimming cut 4 bases from V and 3 bases from J; bases unmatched to any gene: 4. From germline, CDR1 is SQVTM and CDR2 ANQGSEA. There are 13 residues in the CDR3. Here the CDR3 reads CSVGLAENYEQYF. CDR3 DNA: TGCAGCGTTGGACTAGCGGAGAACTACGAGCAGTACTTC.

This clonotype came up many times. The CDR3 loop reads CASSRTLTPPPETQYF. The CDR3 nucleotides read TGCGCCAGCAGCCGAACCTTGACCCCACCACCAGAGACCCAGTACTTC. The V and J genes are TRBV5-1 and TRBJ2-5; the D is unclear. The germline V gene has CDR1 SGHRS and CDR2 YFSETQ. V was clipped by 4 bases and J by 4 bases, with 20 bases between them. There are 16 residues in the CDR3.

At least ten counts were recorded for this clonotype. The genes are TRBV11-2 and TRBJ2-7; D may be TRBD2 (5 bases). The CDR3 is made up of 13 amino acids. Germline CDR1 is SGHAT and CDR2 is FQNNGV. V lost 0 bases, J lost 11 bases, and 14 bases lay in between. The CDR3 coding sequence is TGTGCCAGCAGCTTAGATCCCCCTAGCAAAAAGTACTTC. Amino acid sequence: CASSLDPPSKKYF.

This clonotype was detected only a few times. CDR3 sequence (DNA): TGTGCCAGCAGGAAGGGGACCTACGAGCAGTACTTC. The encoded protein is CASRKGTYEQYF. The chain is built from TRBV6-5 and TRBJ2-7, with D possibly TRBD1 on 5 matching bases. V gave up 6 bases and J gave up 2 bases, with 8 bases separating them. Germline CDR1 MNHEY, CDR2 SVGAGI. The CDR3 is 12 amino acids.

This clonotype was seen many times. V is TRBV20-1 and J is TRBJ2-3; either TRBD1 or TRBD2 may supply D (5 bases each). The V end lost 3 bases, the J end lost 1 base, and 14 bases lay between the germline ends. The CDR3 is made up of 15 amino acids. The germline V gene has CDR1 DFQATT and CDR2 SNEGSKA (reference sequence). The CDR3 spells CSARGRAERTDTQYF. CDR3 DNA sequence: TGCAGTGCTAGGGGGCGGGCAGAGCGCACAGATACGCAGTATTTT.

This clonotype was seen ten or more times. The chain carries TRBV30 and TRBJ1-1; D gene uncertain. This CDR3 region has 12 residues. Trimming removed 8 bases at V and 6 bases at J, with 16 bases between. Per the germline V gene, CDR1 is GTSNPN and CDR2 is SVGIG (reference sequence). This chain's CDR3 is CAEGLSPSEAFF. CDR3 DNA sequence: TGTGCCGAAGGACTATCTCCCTCTGAAGCTTTCTTT.

This clonotype came up many times. The chain links TRBV3-1 to TRBJ2-1; tentatively, D is TRBD1 or TRBD2 (5 bases each). The CDR3 has 15 residues. CDR1 is LGHDT, CDR2 YNNKEL, per germline (reference sequence). Trimming pared 4 bases from V and 3 bases from J, leaving 13 bases between. CDR3 bases: TGTGCCAGCAGCCTGAGGGGTAGCCTCTACAATGAGCAGTTCTTC. Translating it yields CASSLRGSLYNEQFF.